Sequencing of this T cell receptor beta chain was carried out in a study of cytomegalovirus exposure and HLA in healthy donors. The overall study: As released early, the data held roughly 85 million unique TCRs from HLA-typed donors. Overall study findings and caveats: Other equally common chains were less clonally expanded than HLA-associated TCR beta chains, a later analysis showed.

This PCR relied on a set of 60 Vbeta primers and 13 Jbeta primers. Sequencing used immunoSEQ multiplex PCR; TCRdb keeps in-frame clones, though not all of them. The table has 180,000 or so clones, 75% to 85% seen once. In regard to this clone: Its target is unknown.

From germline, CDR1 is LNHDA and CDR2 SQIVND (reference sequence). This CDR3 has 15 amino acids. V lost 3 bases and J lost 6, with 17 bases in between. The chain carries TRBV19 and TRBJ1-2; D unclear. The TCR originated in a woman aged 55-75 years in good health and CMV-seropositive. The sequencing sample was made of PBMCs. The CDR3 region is CASSIMSGSDNGYTF. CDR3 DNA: TGTGCCAGTAGTATTATGTCCGGATCCGACAATGGCTACACCTTC.